Shown below are 28 T cell receptor beta chains from a single sample sequenced in a study of blood T cell repertoires in COVID-19. Sequencing used immunoSEQ multiplex PCR; TCRdb keeps in-frame clones, though not all of them. The sample lists some 250,000 clones; roughly nine tenths were seen once. Material for sequencing was peripheral blood. These receptors were collected from a woman aged 25 to 39 with COVID-19, enrolled during active disease.

The rearrangement links TRBV9 to TRBJ1-2; D is possibly TRBD1 (6 bases). Between the trimmed V and J ends, which lost 2 bases and 4 bases, there was a span of 12 bases. The germline gives CDR1 SGDLS, CDR2 YYNGEE. This CDR3 is built from 14 residues. In nucleotides, the CDR3 is TGTGCCAGCAGCGTCAAACAGGGCTTCTATGGCTACACCTTC. Protein sequence: CASSVKQGFYGYTF.

CDR3 nucleotide sequence: TGTGCCAGCAGCTTGGGACTCACCCACCTCTACGAGCAGTACTTC. It specifies CASSLGLTHLYEQYF. The chain combines TRBV5-6 with TRBJ2-7, with D unresolved. Per germline, CDR1 SGHDT and CDR2 YYEEEE. CDR3 length: 15 amino acids. V dropped 0 bases and J dropped 3 bases, with 13 bases sitting between them. Full variable domain (remainder filled in from reference TRBV5-6 and TRBJ2-7): DAGVTQSPTHLIKTRGQQVTLRCSPKSGHDTVSWYQQALGQGPQFIFQYYEEEERQRGNFPDRFSGHQFPNYSSELNVNALLLGDSALYLCASSLGLTHLYEQYFGPGTRLTVT.

CDR3 in amino acids: CASSSSLFGETQYF. The CDR3 DNA follows: TGTGCCAGCAGCTCTAGCCTCTTCGGGGAGACCCAGTACTTC. This rearrangement joins TRBV7-7 to TRBJ2-5, with a weak D call TRBD2 (5 bases). CDR1 and CDR2 from the germline V gene are SSHAT and FNYEAQ (reference sequence). Trimming shortened V by 4 bases and J by 5 bases, and 14 bases separated the two germline ends. The CDR3 has 14 amino acids.

The chain recombines TRBV7-9 with TRBJ2-7; D call uncertain. CDR3 length: 17 amino acids. Germline lookup yields CDR1 SEHNR and CDR2 FQNEAQ (reference sequence). Trimming stripped 4 bases from V and 2 bases from J, with 21 bases between. Here the CDR3 reads CASSSPVPQNSPYEQYF. The DNA for the CDR3 is TGTGCCAGCAGCTCCCCCGTTCCTCAAAACAGCCCCTACGAGCAGTACTTC.

The rearrangement links TRBV5-6 to TRBJ2-7, with 9 bases aligning to TRBD1. The length of the CDR3 is 15 residues. CDR1 is SGHDT, CDR2 YYEEEE, per germline. J lost 6 bases, V lost 3 bases, and 10 bases had no gene match. The CDR3 is CASSSKNTGGSEQYF. Written as DNA, the CDR3 is TGTGCCAGCAGCTCCAAAAATACAGGGGGCTCCGAGCAGTACTTC.

The rearrangement links TRBV5-1 to TRBJ2-1, with a weak D call TRBD1 (6 bases). CDR3 length: 12 residues. V was pared by 0 bases and J by 9 bases, with 7 bases between. Germline V gene data show CDR1 as SGHRS and CDR2 as YFSETQ. The CDR3 protein is CASSLEGGEQFF. CDR3 coding DNA: TGCGCCAGCAGCTTGGAAGGGGGTGAGCAGTTCTTC.

The rearrangement uses TRBV19 and TRBJ1-3; D is undetermined. Trimming removed 1 base from V and 6 bases from J, with 16 bases in between. The CDR3 is 16 residues long. The germline V gene encodes CDR1 LNHDA and CDR2 SQIVND (reference sequence). CDR3: CASSIGHRVQANTIYF. In nucleotides, the CDR3 is TGTGCCAGTAGTATAGGTCATCGGGTCCAAGCAAACACCATATATTTT.

The rearrangement uses TRBV7-9 and TRBJ2-7; D is uncertain. Germline CDR1 and CDR2: SEHNR and FQNEAQ (reference sequence). Between the trimmed V and J ends, which lost 5 bases and 5 bases, there was a span of 13 bases. The CDR3 runs 13 residues. The CDR3 spells CASSPPLPHEQYF. The CDR3 bases are TGTGCCAGCAGCCCCCCACTACCCCACGAGCAGTACTTC.

This clone was detected only a few times. The chain has TRBV2 and TRBJ1-5; TRBD1 might be the D (5 bases). The germline V gene encodes CDR1 SNHLY and CDR2 FYNNEI. Trimming stripped 8 bases from V and 3 bases from J, with 14 bases between. The CDR3 sequence is 14 residues long. The CDR3 spells CASSEPDNNQPQHF. CDR3 DNA sequence: TGTGCCAGCTCAGAGCCGGACAACAATCAGCCCCAGCATTTT.

In its sample, this clone was seen once. V and J are TRBV9 and TRBJ1-1; 10 bases match TRBD1. Germline lookup yields CDR1 SGDLS and CDR2 YYNGEE. The V gene end was trimmed by 7 bases and the J gene end by 1 base; junction bases not matched to a gene: 1. CDR3 size: 13 residues. CDR3 nucleotides: TGTGCCAGCCGGGACAGGGGGAACACTGAAGCTTTCTTT. Its translation: CASRDRGNTEAFF.

The chain employs TRBV5-6 and TRBJ1-5; perhaps TRBD1 as D (5 bases). Trimming removed 4 bases at V and 3 bases at J, with 17 bases between. Germline CDR1 reads SGHDT; CDR2 reads YYEEEE. The CDR3 is made up of 16 amino acids. The CDR3 bases are TGTGCCAGCAGCGGATTTGAAGCAGGGAACAATCAGCCCCAGCATTTT. Its protein is CASSGFEAGNNQPQHF.

The chain employs TRBV7-7 and TRBJ2-5; D may be TRBD2 (7 bases). The length of the CDR3 is 14 residues. Trimming shortened V by 1 base and J by 4 bases, and 10 bases separated the two germline ends. Germline V gives CDR1 SSHAT, CDR2 FNYEAQ (reference sequence). The CDR3 spells CASSLGAGAETQYF. The CDR3 DNA reads TGTGCCAGCAGCTTAGGTGCGGGGGCAGAGACCCAGTACTTC.

The chain couples TRBV4-1 to TRBJ1-4, with 7 bases identical to TRBD1. Germline CDR1 MGHRA, CDR2 YSYEKL. V shed 2 bases and J 6 bases; nucleotides not matched to a gene: 3. This CDR3 has 14 residues. CDR3 in DNA: TGCGCCAGCAGCCAACTGCAGGGGGATGAAAAACTGTTTTTT. This codes for CASSQLQGDEKLFF.

This clone was counted once. CDR3 bases: TGTGCCAGCATTTCTTTGGCGGGCCCCCCAGCTCGGCAGTTCTTC. It encodes CASISLAGPPARQFF. The rearrangement uses TRBV3-1 (or the pseudogene TRBV3-2) and TRBJ2-1; D may be TRBD2 (5 bases). The germline V gene has CDR1 LGHDT and CDR2 YNNKEL (reference sequence). The ends were cut back, 7 bases at V and 12 bases at J, with 25 bases in the middle. The CDR3 contains 15 residues.

The rearrangement uses TRBV28 and TRBJ1-2, with D perhaps TRBD1 (5 bases). Per the germline V gene, CDR1 is MDHEN and CDR2 is SYDVKM. Trimming removed 7 bases at V and 6 bases at J, with 15 bases between. The CDR3 has 13 amino acids. Here the CDR3 DNA reads TGTGCCAGCACCACCTTAGGGGCGAATGGCTACACCTTC. Translation: CASTTLGANGYTF.

The V call is TRBV28, the J call TRBJ2-5; D is possibly TRBD2 (7 bases). The V end lost 1 base, the J end lost 1 base, and 13 bases lay between the germline ends. CDR1 and CDR2 (germline): MDHEN, SYDVKM. This CDR3 has 16 residues. The CDR3 coding sequence is TGTGCCAGCAGTTTATTTTGGGGGGGCCCCCAAGAGACCCAGTACTTC. It codes for CASSLFWGGPQETQYF.

The chain carries TRBV12-5 and TRBJ2-7; 8 nucleotides agree with TRBD1. Germline values: CDR1 LGHNT, CDR2 FRNRAP. J lost 0 bases, V lost 5 bases, and 21 bases had no gene match. The CDR3 totals 20 residues. CDR3 in DNA: TGTGCTAGTGGTCCCTCCCCTCAAGGGACAGGCCGATCGAGCTCCTACGAGCAGTACTTC. The encoded protein is CASGPSPQGTGRSSSYEQYF.

In DNA, the CDR3 is TGTGCCAGCAGTGAATTCCGGACTAGCGGGGGTTACGTTGAGCAGTTCTTC. Translated, it gives CASSEFRTSGGYVEQFF. The V gene is TRBV25-1, the J gene TRBJ2-1; 13 positions agree with TRBD2. The length of the CDR3 is 17 residues. CDR1 and CDR2 from the germline V gene are MGHDK and SYGVNS. The J segment lost 9 bases and the V segment lost 1 base, leaving 9 bases of the junction unmatched.

CDR3 DNA sequence: TGTGCCAGCAGCCCAACCGGGACAGGGACGTTCCATGGCTACACCTTC. Amino acids: CASSPTGTGTFHGYTF. The V gene is TRBV3-1 (or the pseudogene TRBV3-2), the J gene TRBJ1-2; 9 nucleotides agree with TRBD1. V dropped 4 bases and J dropped 6; count of bases not matched to a gene: 12. Germline-derived CDR1 and CDR2 are LGHDT and YNNKEL (reference sequence). The CDR3 spans 16 residues.

The V gene is TRBV15, the J gene TRBJ2-2; 9 positions agree with TRBD1. In germline, CDR1 is LNHNV, CDR2 YYDKDF (reference sequence). This CDR3 has 17 amino acids. Trimming at V came to 0 bases and at J to 4 bases, leaving 6 bases not matched to a gene. DNA of the CDR3: TGTGCCACCAGCAGAGATACACAGGGGGCTTTCACCGGGGAGCTGTTTTTT. Protein sequence: CATSRDTQGAFTGELFF.

The chain employs TRBV14 and TRBJ2-2; TRBD2 matches at 10 bases. Germline V gives CDR1 SGHDN, CDR2 FVKESK. V lost 4 bases, J lost 4 bases, and 6 bases stayed unmatched. The CDR3 totals 16 residues. CDR3 sequence: CASSPWTSGITGELFF. The CDR3 coding sequence is TGTGCCAGCAGCCCCTGGACTAGCGGAATCACCGGGGAGCTGTTTTTT.

This chain joins TRBV19 and TRBJ1-2, with TRBD1 matching over 9 bases. The CDR3 extends over 15 amino acids. CDR1 LNHDA and CDR2 SQIVND come from the germline V gene (reference sequence). V lost 7 bases to trimming and J lost 4 bases; unmatched junction nucleotides: 10. The CDR3 sequence: CASKPLGQGFYGYTF. CDR3 nucleotides: TGTGCCAGTAAACCCCTGGGACAGGGCTTCTATGGCTACACCTTC.

This clone came up a few times. The chain links TRBV4-1 to TRBJ1-1; D is perhaps TRBD1 (6 bases). V was clipped by 4 bases and J by 9 bases, with 18 bases between them. The CDR3 contains 14 residues. Per the germline V gene, CDR1 is MGHRA and CDR2 is YSYEKL. CDR3 DNA: TGCGCCAGCAGCCCATTTAAGGGGGGGGCGCAAGCTTTCTTT. Its translation: CASSPFKGGAQAFF.

The V call is TRBV2, the J call TRBJ1-2; 7 nucleotides match TRBD1. This CDR3 contains 14 residues. From germline, CDR1 is SNHLY and CDR2 FYNNEI. Trimming took 4 bases from V and 1 from J; bases not matched to a gene: 3. The CDR3 DNA follows: TGTGCCAGCAGTGGGCAGGGGGGTAACTATGGCTACACCTTC. Protein: CASSGQGGNYGYTF.

This clone was observed a handful of times. The CDR3 loop reads CASSFSREHEQYF. The CDR3 nucleotides read TGTGCCAGCAGCTTCTCCAGGGAACACGAGCAGTACTTC. The chain links TRBV11-2 to TRBJ2-7; TRBD1 is a possible D gene (5 bases). CDR1 is SGHAT and CDR2 is FQNNGV in the germline V gene. Trimming cost V 3 bases and J 5 bases, with 11 bases left between them. CDR3 length equals 13 residues.

DNA of the CDR3: TGTGCCACCAGCCCTCGGGTAGATTCACCCCTCCACTTT. Amino acid sequence: CATSPRVDSPLHF. J is TRBJ1-6 and V is TRBV15; D is unclear. Germline assignment: CDR1 LNHNV and CDR2 YYDKDF (reference sequence). Trimming removed 5 bases at V and 8 bases at J, with 10 bases between. This CDR3 has 13 residues. The entire variable domain, with the rest obtained from reference TRBV15 and TRBJ1-6, is as follows: DAMVIQNPRYQVTQFGKPVTLSCSQTLNHNVMYWYQQKSSQAPKLLFHYYDKDFNNEADTPDNFQSRRPNTSFCFLDIRSPGLGDTAMYLCATSPRVDSPLHFGNGTRLTVT.

This chain uses TRBV6-5 with TRBJ2-5; 7 positions match TRBD2. Germline lookup yields CDR1 MNHEY and CDR2 SVGAGI. V shed 4 bases, J shed 5 bases, and the junction held 4 bases outside the gene matches. This CDR3 comprises 13 residues. CDR3 sequence reads: CASSSGGSETQYF. The CDR3 DNA follows: TGTGCCAGCAGTTCCGGGGGGTCGGAGACCCAGTACTTC.

The CDR3 DNA sequence: TGTGCCAGCCAAGACTTTGCTCGCCCCCAGCATTTT. It specifies CASQDFARPQHF. This chain uses TRBV6-5 with TRBJ1-5; D remains unclear. Trimming cost V 8 bases and J 10 bases, with 15 bases left between them. This CDR3 has 12 amino acids. Germline loops: CDR1 MNHEY, CDR2 SVGAGI.